The 3 T cell receptor beta chains reported below all come from one sample, sequenced in a study of T cells in tumors after PD-1 blockade. Only in-frame clones appear in the TCRdb table, and some are missing; sequencing was by immunoSEQ multiplex PCR. The sample lists over 12,000 clones, over 75% occurring once. The material sequenced was PBMCs, taken after anti-PD-1 treatment. The origin of the receptors is a human donor with basal cell carcinoma.

This rearrangement joins TRBV28 to TRBJ2-3; D might be TRBD2 (6 bases). Germline CDR1 is MDHEN and CDR2 is SYDVKM. With 2 bases removed from V and 4 bases from J, the gap between germline ends came to 22 bases. This CDR3 has 18 residues. The CDR3 DNA reads as TGTGCCAGCAGTTTACGGGCGGGAAGAGGTGGGCGCGCAGATACGCAGTATTTT. Translated, it gives CASSLRAGRGGRADTQYF. The variable domain in full, with the rest retrieved from reference TRBV28 and TRBJ2-3, is DVKVTQSSRYLVKRTGEKVFLECVQDMDHENMFWYRQDPGLGLRLIYFSYDVKMKEKGDIPEGYSVSREKKERFSLILESASTNQTSMYLCASSLRAGRGGRADTQYFGPGTRLTVL.

J is TRBJ1-6 and V is TRBV6-5, with D tentatively TRBD1 (6 bases). The germline V gene has CDR1 MNHEY and CDR2 SVGAGI. V lost 6 bases and J 6 bases, leaving 15 bases between the germline ends. The CDR3 has 15 amino acids. The CDR3 reads CASSRAGQTNSPLHF. In DNA, the CDR3 is TGTGCCAGCAGCCGGGCCGGACAGACTAATTCACCCCTCCACTTT.

The genes are TRBV19 and TRBJ2-1, with TRBD2 identical over 11 bases. With 4 bases clipped from V and 2 bases from J, the junction kept 7 bases outside the gene matches. Germline V gene sequence: CDR1 LNHDA, CDR2 SQIVND (reference sequence). CDR3 length: 17 amino acids. The CDR3 loop reads CASSTKTSGSPYNEQFF. In nucleotides, the CDR3 is TGTGCCAGTAGTACCAAAACTAGCGGGAGTCCCTACAATGAGCAGTTCTTC.